This is a list of T cell receptor beta chains from one sample in a study of T-cell reconstitution after alpha-beta-depleted transplantation in children. MiXCR was run by TCRdb on the PCR reads, yielding one entry per CDR3 protein. Here the sample spans a few hundred thousand distinct CDR3 sequences, 25% to 30% being singletons. The specimen comprised PBMCs, sampled before TCRalphabeta/CD19-depleted stem cell transplant. The origin of the receptors is a boy younger than two with Wiskott-Aldrich syndrome, due to receive a stem cell transplant. Each CDR3 is given with its conserved first and last residue. The order of the fields is D gene, J gene, clone size, V gene, CDR3 DNA, CDR3 protein. The D gene is left open where the match is weak. Rows may omit the clone size; those that give it use once, few, many or a size class.

.,TRBJ2-2,.,TRBV2,TGTGCCAGCAGTGCTGGGGCCAGAAACACCGGGGAGCTGTTTTTT,CASSAGARNTGELFF
TRBD2,TRBJ2-7,.,TRBV27,TGTGCCAGCAGTCCCCTGCGACTAGCGGGTATTCTCTCCTACGAGCAGTACTTC,CASSPLRLAGILSYEQYF
TRBD2,TRBJ2-4,.,TRBV5-1,TGCGCCAGCAGCTTGGCAGCGGGAGGACAAAACATTCAGTACTTC,CASSLAAGGQNIQYF
.,TRBJ2-1,many,TRBV20-1,TGCAGTGCTAGACCCCTTAGGAGCTCCTACAATGAGCAGTTCTTC,CSARPLRSSYNEQFF
TRBD2,TRBJ2-1,few,TRBV10-3,TGTGCCATCAGTGAGTCCGGAACTAGCGGGAGCTCCTACAATGAGCAGTTCTTC,CAISESGTSGSSYNEQFF
.,TRBJ2-2,.,TRBV7-2,TGTGCCAGCAGCTTATGGATTATAGGCACCGGGGAGCTGTTTTTT,CASSLWIIGTGELFF
TRBD2,TRBJ2-7,.,TRBV5-1,TGCGCCAGCAGCTTGGGGTCTAGCGGGAGAGTACGCTACGAGCAGTACTTC,CASSLGSSGRVRYEQYF
.,TRBJ1-1,.,TRBV10-3,TGTGCCATCAGTGGGACGGCTGAAGCTTTCTTT,CAISGTAEAFF
TRBD1,TRBJ2-1,few,TRBV7-9,TGTGCCAGCAGCTTAGCCGGGACAGGCAGCTCCTACAATGAGCAGTTCTTC,CASSLAGTGSSYNEQFF
.,TRBJ2-2,few,TRBV20-1,TGCAGTGCTAGAGCCAGCCAGGTTACGAAGGCCGGGGAGCTGTTTTTT,CSARASQVTKAGELFF
.,TRBJ2-5,few,TRBV7-9,TGTGCCAGCAGTATCAGTCAGGGCTTCCAAGAGACCCAGTACTTC,CASSISQGFQETQYF